Below, one TCR beta chain is given with its context. This sample includes further DNA sequences coding for the same CDR3. TCRdb's copy holds only in-frame clones and misses some; the assay was immunoSEQ multiplex PCR. The repertoire has around 1,100,000 clones, approximately 80% of them found once; the top ten carry approximately 0.9%. This sample was included in a study of shared clonotypes between healthy human individuals. CDR1 and CDR2 from the germline V gene are SGHAT and FQNNGV. V was cut by 1 base and J by 0 bases, with 10 bases left in between. CDR3 length: 16 amino acids. The rearrangement links TRBV11-2 to TRBJ2-1; D not certain. This TCR derives from a man aged 18 to 29 in good health. Some clones in this sample may be carry-over from other donors' samples. Input material: memory CD4+ T cells from PBMCs. Subset described: CD45RA-negative fraction. CDR3 loop: CASSLVAASSYNEQFF. CDR3 DNA: TGTGCCAGCAGCTTAGTGGCGGCTTCCTCCTACAATGAGCAGTTCTTC.